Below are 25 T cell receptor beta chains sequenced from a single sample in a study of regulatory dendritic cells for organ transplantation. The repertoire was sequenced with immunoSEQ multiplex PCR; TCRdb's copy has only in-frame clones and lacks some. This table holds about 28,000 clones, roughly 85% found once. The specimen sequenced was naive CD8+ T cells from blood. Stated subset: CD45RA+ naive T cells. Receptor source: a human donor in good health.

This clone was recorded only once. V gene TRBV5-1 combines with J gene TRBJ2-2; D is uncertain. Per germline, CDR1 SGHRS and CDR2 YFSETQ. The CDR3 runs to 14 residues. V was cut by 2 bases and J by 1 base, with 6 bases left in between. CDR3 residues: CASSFRGNTGELFF. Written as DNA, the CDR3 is TGCGCCAGCAGCTTTAGAGGGAACACCGGGGAGCTGTTTTTT.

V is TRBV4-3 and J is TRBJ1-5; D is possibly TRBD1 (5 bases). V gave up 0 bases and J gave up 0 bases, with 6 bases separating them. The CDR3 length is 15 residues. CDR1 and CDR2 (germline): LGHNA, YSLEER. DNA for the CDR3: TGCGCCAGCAGCCAAGACAGGGCTAGCAATCAGCCCCAGCATTTT. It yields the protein CASSQDRASNQPQHF.

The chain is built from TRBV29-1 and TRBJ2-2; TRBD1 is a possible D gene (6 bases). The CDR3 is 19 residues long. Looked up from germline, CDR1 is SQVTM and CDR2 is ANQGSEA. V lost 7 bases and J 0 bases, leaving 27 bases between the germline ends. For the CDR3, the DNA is TGCAGCGGGACAGCAATCCTCCCAGCTCATTGCGCGAACACCGGGGAGCTGTTTTTT. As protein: CSGTAILPAHCANTGELFF.

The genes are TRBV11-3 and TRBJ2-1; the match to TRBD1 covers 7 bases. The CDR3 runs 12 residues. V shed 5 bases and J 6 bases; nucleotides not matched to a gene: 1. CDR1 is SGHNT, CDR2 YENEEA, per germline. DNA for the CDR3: TGTGCCAGCAGCCGGGACAGCAATGAGCAGTTCTTC. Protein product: CASSRDSNEQFF. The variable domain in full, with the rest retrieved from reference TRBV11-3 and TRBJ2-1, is EAGVVQSPRYKIIEKKQPVAFWCNPISGHNTLYWYLQNLGQGPELLIRYENEEAVDDSQLPKDRFSAERLKGVDSTLKIQPAELGDSAVYLCASSRDSNEQFFGPGTRLTVL.

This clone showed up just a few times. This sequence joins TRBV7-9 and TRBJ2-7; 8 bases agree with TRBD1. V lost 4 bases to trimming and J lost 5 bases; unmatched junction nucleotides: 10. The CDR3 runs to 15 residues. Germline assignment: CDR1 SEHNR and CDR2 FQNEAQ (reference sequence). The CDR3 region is CASSSTTGQGHEQYF. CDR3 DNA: TGTGCCAGCAGCTCTACGACCGGACAGGGCCACGAGCAGTACTTC.

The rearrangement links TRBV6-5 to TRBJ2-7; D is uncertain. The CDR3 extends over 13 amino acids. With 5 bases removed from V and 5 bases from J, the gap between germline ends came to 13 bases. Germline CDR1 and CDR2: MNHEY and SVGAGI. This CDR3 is CASSPEVSDEQYF. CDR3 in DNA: TGTGCCAGCAGTCCCGAGGTCAGCGACGAGCAGTACTTC.

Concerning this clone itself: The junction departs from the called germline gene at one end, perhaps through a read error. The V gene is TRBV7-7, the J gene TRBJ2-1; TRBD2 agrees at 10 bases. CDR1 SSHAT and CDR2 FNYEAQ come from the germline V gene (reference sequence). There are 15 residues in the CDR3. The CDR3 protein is CASSFTSGASNEQFF. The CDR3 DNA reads TGTGCTAGCAGCTTTACTAGCGGGGCAAGCAATGAGCAGTTCTTC.

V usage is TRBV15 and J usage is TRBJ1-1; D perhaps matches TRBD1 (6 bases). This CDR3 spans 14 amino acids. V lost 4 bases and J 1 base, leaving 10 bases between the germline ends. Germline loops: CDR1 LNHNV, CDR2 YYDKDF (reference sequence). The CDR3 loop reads CATSIRGGNTEAFF. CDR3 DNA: TGTGCCACCAGCATTAGGGGGGGGAACACTGAAGCTTTCTTT.

CDR3 DNA sequence: TGTGCCAGCAGCTTATACAGTCAAGAGACCCAGTACTTC. Encoded protein: CASSLYSQETQYF. The chain links TRBV7-9 to TRBJ2-5; D is uncertain. The CDR3 covers 13 residues. CDR1 and CDR2 (germline): SEHNR, FQNEAQ (reference sequence). The V end was cut by 2 bases, the J end by 2 bases, with 6 bases between. The full variable domain, in which reference TRBV7-9 and TRBJ2-5 provide the parts outside the CDR3, is DTGVSQNPRHKITKRGQNVTFRCDPISEHNRLYWYRQTLGQGPEFLTYFQNEAQLEKSRLLSDRFSAERPKGSFSTLEIQRTEQGDSAMYLCASSLYSQETQYFGPGTRLLVL.

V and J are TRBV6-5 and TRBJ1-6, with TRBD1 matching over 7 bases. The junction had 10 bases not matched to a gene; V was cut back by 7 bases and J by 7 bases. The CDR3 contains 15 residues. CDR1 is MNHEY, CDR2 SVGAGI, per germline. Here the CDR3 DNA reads TGTGCCAGCATAAACAGGGGTTACGAGAATTCACCCCTCCACTTT. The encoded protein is CASINRGYENSPLHF.

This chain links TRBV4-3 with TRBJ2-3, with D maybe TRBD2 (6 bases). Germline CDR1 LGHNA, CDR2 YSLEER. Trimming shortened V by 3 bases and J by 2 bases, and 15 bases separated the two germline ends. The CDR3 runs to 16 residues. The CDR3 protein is CASSQTTRDLTDTQYF. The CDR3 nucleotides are TGCGCCAGCAGCCAGACGACTAGAGACCTCACAGATACGCAGTATTTT.

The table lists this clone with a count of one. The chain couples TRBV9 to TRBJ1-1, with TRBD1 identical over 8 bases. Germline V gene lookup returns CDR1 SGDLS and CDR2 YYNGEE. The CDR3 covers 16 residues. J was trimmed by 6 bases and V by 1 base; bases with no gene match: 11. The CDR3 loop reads CASSVSGQAVYAEAFF. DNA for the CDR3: TGTGCCAGCAGCGTATCGGGACAGGCCGTTTACGCTGAAGCTTTCTTT.

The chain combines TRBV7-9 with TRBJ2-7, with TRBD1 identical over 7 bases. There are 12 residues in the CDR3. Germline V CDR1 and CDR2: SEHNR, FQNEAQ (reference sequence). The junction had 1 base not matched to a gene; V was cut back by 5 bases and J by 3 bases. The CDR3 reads CASSGDSYEQYF. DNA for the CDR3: TGTGCCAGCAGCGGGGACAGCTACGAGCAGTACTTC.

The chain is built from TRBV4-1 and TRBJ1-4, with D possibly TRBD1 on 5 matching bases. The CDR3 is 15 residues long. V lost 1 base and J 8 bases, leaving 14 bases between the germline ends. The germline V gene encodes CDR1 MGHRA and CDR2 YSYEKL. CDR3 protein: CASSQVGAVEEKLFF. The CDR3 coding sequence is TGCGCCAGCAGCCAAGTAGGGGCAGTGGAAGAAAAACTGTTTTTT.

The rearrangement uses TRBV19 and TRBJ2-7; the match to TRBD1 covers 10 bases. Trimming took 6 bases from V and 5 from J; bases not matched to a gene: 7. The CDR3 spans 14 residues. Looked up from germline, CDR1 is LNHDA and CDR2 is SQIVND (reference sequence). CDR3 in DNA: TGTGCCAGTAGCTCCGACAGGGGGCAAGACGAGCAGTACTTC. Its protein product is CASSSDRGQDEQYF.

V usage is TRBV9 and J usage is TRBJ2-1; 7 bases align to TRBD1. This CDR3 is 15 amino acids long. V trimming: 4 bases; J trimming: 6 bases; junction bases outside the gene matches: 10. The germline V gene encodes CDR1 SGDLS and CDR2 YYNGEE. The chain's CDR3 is CASSPTTGTGNEQFF. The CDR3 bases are TGTGCCAGCAGCCCCACGACAGGGACGGGCAATGAGCAGTTCTTC.

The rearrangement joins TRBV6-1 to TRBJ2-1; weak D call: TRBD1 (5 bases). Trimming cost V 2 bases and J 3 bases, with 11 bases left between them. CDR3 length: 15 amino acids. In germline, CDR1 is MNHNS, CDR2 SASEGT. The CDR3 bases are TGTGCCAGCAGTGAAAGGGGTCAGAGCTACAATGAGCAGTTCTTC. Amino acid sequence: CASSERGQSYNEQFF.

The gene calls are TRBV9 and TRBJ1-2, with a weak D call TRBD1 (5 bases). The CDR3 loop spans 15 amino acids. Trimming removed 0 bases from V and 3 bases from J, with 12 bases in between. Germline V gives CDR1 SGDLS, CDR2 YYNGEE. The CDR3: CASSVAAGDDYGYTF. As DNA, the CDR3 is TGTGCCAGCAGCGTAGCGGCGGGGGATGACTATGGCTACACCTTC.

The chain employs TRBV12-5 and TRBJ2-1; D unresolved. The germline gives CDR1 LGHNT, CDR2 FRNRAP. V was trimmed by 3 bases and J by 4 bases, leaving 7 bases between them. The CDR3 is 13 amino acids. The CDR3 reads CASGFSSYNEQFF. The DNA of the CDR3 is TGTGCTAGTGGTTTCTCGTCTTACAATGAGCAGTTCTTC.

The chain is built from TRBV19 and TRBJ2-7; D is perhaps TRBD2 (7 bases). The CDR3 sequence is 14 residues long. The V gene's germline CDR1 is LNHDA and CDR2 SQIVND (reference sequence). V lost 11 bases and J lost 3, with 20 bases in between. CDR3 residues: CASRGGRGGYEQYF. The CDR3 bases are TGTGCCTCAAGGGGGGGCAGGGGAGGCTACGAGCAGTACTTC.

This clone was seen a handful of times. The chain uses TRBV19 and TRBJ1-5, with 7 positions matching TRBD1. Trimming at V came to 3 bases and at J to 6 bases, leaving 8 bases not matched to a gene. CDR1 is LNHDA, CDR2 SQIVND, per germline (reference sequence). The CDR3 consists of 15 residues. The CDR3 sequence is CASSMQGGHSQPQHF. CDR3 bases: TGTGCCAGTAGTATGCAGGGGGGTCATAGTCAGCCCCAGCATTTT.

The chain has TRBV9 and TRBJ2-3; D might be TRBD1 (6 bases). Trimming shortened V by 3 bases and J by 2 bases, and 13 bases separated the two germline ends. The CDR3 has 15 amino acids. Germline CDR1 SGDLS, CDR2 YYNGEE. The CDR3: CASSASGTNTDTQYF. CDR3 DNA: TGTGCCAGCAGCGCATCCGGGACAAACACAGATACGCAGTATTTT.

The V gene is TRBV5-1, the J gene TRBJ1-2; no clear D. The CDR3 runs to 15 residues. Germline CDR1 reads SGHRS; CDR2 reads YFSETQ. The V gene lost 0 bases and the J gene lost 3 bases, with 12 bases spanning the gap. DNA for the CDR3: TGCGCCAGCAGCTTGGAAGTAGGGAGCGACTATGGCTACACCTTC. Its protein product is CASSLEVGSDYGYTF.

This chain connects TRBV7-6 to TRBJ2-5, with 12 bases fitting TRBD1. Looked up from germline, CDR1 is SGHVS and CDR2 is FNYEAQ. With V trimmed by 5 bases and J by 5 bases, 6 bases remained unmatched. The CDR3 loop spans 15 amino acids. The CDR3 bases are TGTGCCAGCAGCGCGGGGACAGGGGGCATTGAGACCCAGTACTTC. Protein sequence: CASSAGTGGIETQYF.

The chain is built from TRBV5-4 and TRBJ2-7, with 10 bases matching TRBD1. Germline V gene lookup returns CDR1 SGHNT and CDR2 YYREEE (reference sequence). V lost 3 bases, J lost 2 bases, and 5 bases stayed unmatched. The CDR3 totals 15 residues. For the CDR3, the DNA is TGTGCCAGCAGCTGGGGGACAGGGGCCGCCTACGAGCAGTACTTC. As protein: CASSWGTGAAYEQYF.